The TCR beta chain described here comes from a study of blood T cell repertoires in COVID-19. Across the whole study: Italy, Spain and the United States were the sources of the convalescent and acute COVID-19 samples. PBMCs, B-cell-depleted T cells, or T cells provided the cDNA or gDNA that made up the material.

Germline assignment: CDR1 LNHDA and CDR2 SQIVND (reference sequence). J lost 9 bases, V lost 5 bases, and 6 bases had no gene match. The CDR3 covers 14 residues. As handled by the study authors: Estimated nucleated cell counts came from reference gene primer amplification. TCRdb's copy holds only in-frame clones and misses some; the assay was immunoSEQ multiplex PCR. Clonal size and the V and J genes are those of that table, whereas D and trimming came from the DNA. The top ten clones hold 2.1% of a sample with approximately 94,000 clones, roughly nine tenths of them seen once. The source of this sequence is a man aged 50-60 years with active COVID-19. Sequencing was done on a sample of peripheral blood. This chain joins TRBV19 and TRBJ2-1; the match to TRBD1 covers 11 bases. The CDR3 DNA reads as TGTGCCAGTAGTCCGGACAGGGGGCGCGTTGAGCAGTTCTTC. This codes for CASSPDRGRVEQFF.